The 10 T cell receptor beta chains presented below share a single source sample, sequenced in a study of STAT3 mutations in large granular lymphocyte leukemia. Assay used: immunoSEQ multiplex PCR; TCRdb lists only in-frame clones, some missing. Among around 10,000 clones listed, around 90% were seen once. Their antigens are not known. Study-wide points: At least one immunodominant TCR beta clonotype appeared in every T-cell large granular lymphocyte leukemia patient.

The sample comprised peripheral blood mononuclear cells. The receptors come from a man between 60 and 75 years old with T-cell large granular lymphocyte leukemia. Some clones in this sample may be carry-over from other donors' samples.

This rearrangement joins TRBV18 to TRBJ2-1, with 7 bases that match TRBD2. Unmatched junction bases numbered 6, after V lost 3 bases and J lost 7 bases. This CDR3 has 14 amino acids. In germline, CDR1 is KGHSH, CDR2 LQKENI. The CDR3 DNA reads TGTGCCAGCTCACCGGCGGGAGTGGCTAATGAGCAGTTCTTC. This sequence encodes CASSPAGVANEQFF.

The V gene is TRBV19, the J gene TRBJ2-6; D may correspond to TRBD1 or TRBD2 (6 bases each). CDR1 is LNHDA and CDR2 is SQIVND in the germline V gene (reference sequence). The CDR3 is 16 amino acids. V gave up 3 bases and J gave up 1 base, with 10 bases separating them. The CDR3 DNA reads TGTGCCAGTAGTATGGGGGGCCGTTCTGGGGCCAACGTCCTGACTTTC. As protein: CASSMGGRSGANVLTF.

The chain combines TRBV18 with TRBJ2-5, with a tentative D call TRBD2 (6 bases). Trimming took 2 bases from V and 4 from J, leaving 17 bases between them. Germline CDR1 is KGHSH and CDR2 is LQKENI. The CDR3 totals 16 residues. For the CDR3, the DNA is TGTGCCAGCTCACCAAGGACGATGGGAGGTGGAGAGACCCAGTACTTC. Translating it yields CASSPRTMGGGETQYF.

A remark on this clone: The junction does not match germline at one end; this may be a read error. The V gene is TRBV28, the J gene TRBJ2-7; tentatively, D is TRBD1 (6 bases). The CDR3 has 13 amino acids. CDR1 and CDR2 (germline): MDHEN, SYDVKM. The CDR3 spells CAHSRTAYYEQYF. The CDR3 DNA sequence: TGCGCCCACTCCAGGACAGCCTACTACGAGCAGTACTTC.

The rearrangement joins TRBV20-1 to TRBJ2-1; 7 bases are shared with TRBD2. The CDR3 covers 11 residues. Germline CDR1 DFQATT, CDR2 SNEGSKA (reference sequence). V lost 5 bases and J lost 8; bases outside the gene matches: 3. The CDR3 sequence is CSARTSYEQFF. CDR3 bases: TGCAGTGCTCGGACTAGTTATGAGCAGTTCTTC.

This chain connects TRBV4-2 to TRBJ2-7; TRBD2 agrees at 9 bases. Germline V gene lookup returns CDR1 LGHNA and CDR2 YNFKEQ. V gave up 1 base and J gave up 2 bases; unmatched junction bases: 3. There are 15 residues in the CDR3. The CDR3 reads CASSQGTSATYEQYF. Here the CDR3 DNA reads TGTGCCAGCAGCCAAGGGACTAGCGCTACCTACGAGCAGTACTTC.

CDR3 bases: TGTGCCAGCAGATCTCGGACGGAATCCAATCAGCCCCAGCATTTT. This codes for CASRSRTESNQPQHF. This rearrangement joins TRBV2 to TRBJ1-5; D remains ambiguous. CDR3 length: 15 residues. Germline values: CDR1 SNHLY, CDR2 FYNNEI. Trimming shortened V by 6 bases and J by 3 bases, and 15 bases separated the two germline ends.

The gene calls are TRBV29-1 and TRBJ2-7; TRBD1 agrees at 9 bases. The CDR3 spans 14 residues. CDR1 is SQVTM, CDR2 ANQGSEA, per germline. The junction had 8 bases not matched to a gene; V was cut back by 1 base and J by 7 bases. The CDR3: CSVEAEGQGEEQYF. The CDR3 region has the DNA TGCAGCGTTGAAGCGGAGGGACAGGGTGAGGAGCAGTACTTC.

The chain employs TRBV7-3 and TRBJ2-7, with TRBD1 matching 7 bases. The CDR3 length is 15 residues. V dropped 5 bases and J dropped 6; count of bases not matched to a gene: 13. Germline V gene sequence: CDR1 SGHTA, CDR2 FQGTGA. CDR3 protein: CASSPRTGPIGEQYF. The CDR3 region has the DNA TGTGCCAGCAGCCCTCGGACAGGCCCCATCGGCGAGCAGTACTTC.

CDR3 DNA: TGTGCCAGCAGCTTAGGGGGCGGTGGGGCCAACGTCCTGACTTTC. Protein: CASSLGGGGANVLTF. This chain connects TRBV7-2 to TRBJ2-6; possible D gene TRBD1, 5 bases. Germline CDR1 is SGHTA and CDR2 is FQGNSA. The V and J ends lost 1 base and 3 bases respectively, with 7 bases between them. The CDR3 totals 15 residues.